This T cell receptor beta chain was observed in a study of shared clonotypes between healthy human individuals. Only CD45RO-negative cells positively selected for CCR7 counted as naive CD8 cells, so terminally differentiated effector memory CD45RA+ cells were excluded. Donors, without exception, were Caucasian adults residing in Nashville, Tennessee. The table came from immunoSEQ multiplex PCR; TCRdb's copy has only in-frame clones and leaves some out. The sample lists some 2.1 million clones, over 85% occurring once. V lost 0 bases and J lost 4, with 13 bases in between. Germline CDR1 is SGDLS and CDR2 is YYNGEE. The CDR3 contains 15 residues.

Sample: naive CD8+ T cells from PBMCs. The chain recombines TRBV9 with TRBJ2-5; D may be TRBD2 (5 bases). The clonotype originates from a man aged 18 to 35 in good health. Some clones in this sample may be carry-over from other donors' samples. CDR3 nucleotide sequence: TGTGCCAGCAGCGTAGCGGCTAGCTATGGAGAGACCCAGTACTTC. It yields the protein CASSVAASYGETQYF.